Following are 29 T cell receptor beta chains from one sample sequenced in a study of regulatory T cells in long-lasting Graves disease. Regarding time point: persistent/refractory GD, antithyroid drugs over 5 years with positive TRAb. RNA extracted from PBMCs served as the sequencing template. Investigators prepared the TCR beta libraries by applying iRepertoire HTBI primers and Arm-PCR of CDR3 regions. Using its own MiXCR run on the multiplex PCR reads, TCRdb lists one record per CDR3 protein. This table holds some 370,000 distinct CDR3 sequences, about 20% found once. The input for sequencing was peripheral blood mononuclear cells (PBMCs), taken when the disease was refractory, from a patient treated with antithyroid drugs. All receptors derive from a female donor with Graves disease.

Here the CDR3 reads CSALASEQELGTEAFF. The CDR3 nucleotides read TGCAGTGCTCTAGCGTCCGAACAGGAGCTGGGCACTGAAGCTTTCTTT. V usage is TRBV20-1 and J usage is TRBJ1-1; D possibly corresponds to TRBD1 (5 bases). The CDR3 runs 16 residues. The ends were cut back, 5 bases at V and 4 bases at J, with 23 bases in the middle. Germline lookup yields CDR1 DFQATT and CDR2 SNEGSKA (reference sequence).

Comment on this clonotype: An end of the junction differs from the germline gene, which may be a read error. The CDR3 here is CACSSSGETQYF. CDR3 nucleotides: TGTGCCTGCAGCTCCTCCGGGGAGACCCAGTACTTC. V is TRBV6-1 and J is TRBJ2-5; D gene unclear. Germline V gives CDR1 MNHNS, CDR2 SASEGT. The CDR3 is made up of 12 amino acids.

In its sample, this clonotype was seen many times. CDR3 sequence: CASSPSGFNYGYTF. CDR3 sequence (DNA): TGTGCCAGCAGCCCGTCCGGGTTCAACTATGGCTACACCTTC. The chain has TRBV28 and TRBJ1-2; D ambiguous. Germline V gene data show CDR1 as MDHEN and CDR2 as SYDVKM. The CDR3 consists of 14 residues. Trimming stripped 6 bases from V and 2 bases from J, with 13 bases between.

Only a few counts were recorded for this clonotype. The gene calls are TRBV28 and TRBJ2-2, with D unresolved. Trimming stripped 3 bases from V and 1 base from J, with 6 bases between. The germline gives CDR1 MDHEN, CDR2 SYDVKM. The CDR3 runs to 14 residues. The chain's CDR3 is CASSLPENTGELFF. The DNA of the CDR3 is TGTGCCAGCAGTTTGCCGGAGAACACCGGGGAGCTGTTTTTT.

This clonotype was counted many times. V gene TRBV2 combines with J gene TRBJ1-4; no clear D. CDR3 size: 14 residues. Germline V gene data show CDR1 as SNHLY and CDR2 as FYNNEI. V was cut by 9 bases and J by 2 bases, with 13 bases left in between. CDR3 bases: TGTGCCAGTTCCTCGGGGAACACTAATGAAAAACTGTTTTTT. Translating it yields CASSSGNTNEKLFF.

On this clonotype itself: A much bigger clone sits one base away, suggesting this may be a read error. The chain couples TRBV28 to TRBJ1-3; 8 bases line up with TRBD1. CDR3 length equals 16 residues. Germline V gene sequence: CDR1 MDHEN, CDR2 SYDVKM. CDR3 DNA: TGTGCCAGTCGAAGACAGGGGCAGGGGACTGGAAACACCACATATTTT. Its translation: CASRRQGQGTGNTTYF.

CDR3 loop: CASSQDRGLADTYEQYF. The CDR3 DNA sequence: TGTGCCAGCAGCCAAGATCGAGGACTAGCGGATACCTACGAGCAGTACTTC. The rearrangement joins TRBV3-1 to TRBJ2-7; 10 bases are shared with TRBD2. Germline V gene data show CDR1 as LGHDT and CDR2 as YNNKEL (reference sequence). This CDR3 region has 17 residues. V lost 0 bases and J lost 2; bases outside the gene matches: 7.

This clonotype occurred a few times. In DNA form, the CDR3 reads TGTGCCAGTAGCCGCTCTCGGACGGGCAATCAGCCCCAGCATTTT. Translation gives CASSRSRTGNQPQHF. The gene calls are TRBV19 and TRBJ1-5, with D hard to call. There are 15 residues in the CDR3. Germline CDR1 is LNHDA and CDR2 is SQIVND (reference sequence). The V end lost 6 bases, the J end lost 2 bases, and 14 bases lay between the germline ends.

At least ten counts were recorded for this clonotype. In DNA form, the CDR3 reads TGTGCCAGCAGTTTGAGTGGGAGCTCCTACGAGCAGTACTTC. Protein sequence: CASSLSGSSYEQYF. The J gene is TRBJ2-7, the V gene TRBV28; D perhaps matches TRBD2 (5 bases). Germline CDR1 MDHEN, CDR2 SYDVKM. V lost 3 bases and J 0 bases, leaving 9 bases between the germline ends. This CDR3 spans 14 amino acids.

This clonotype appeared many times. The CDR3 sequence is CASSTRGRSTEAFF. Here the CDR3 DNA reads TGTGCCAGCAGCACCCGAGGGAGGAGCACTGAAGCTTTCTTT. V is TRBV6-1 and J is TRBJ1-1; no firm D call. Germline CDR1 and CDR2: MNHNS and SASEGT. This CDR3 region has 14 residues. Trimming took 6 bases from V and 4 from J, leaving 15 bases between them.

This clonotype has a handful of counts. The chain's CDR3 is CASSDSRGGGNQPQHF. CDR3 nucleotides: TGTGCCAGCAGCGACTCAAGGGGAGGTGGCAATCAGCCCCAGCATTTT. J is TRBJ1-5 and V is TRBV3-1, with a possible D match to TRBD1 (5 bases). V was cut by 5 bases and J by 2 bases, with 16 bases left in between. CDR1 is LGHDT and CDR2 is YNNKEL in the germline V gene (reference sequence). The CDR3 extends over 16 amino acids.

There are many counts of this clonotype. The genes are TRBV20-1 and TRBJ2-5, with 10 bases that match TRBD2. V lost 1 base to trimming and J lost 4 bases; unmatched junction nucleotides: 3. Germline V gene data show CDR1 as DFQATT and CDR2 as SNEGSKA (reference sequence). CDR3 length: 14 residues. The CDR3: CSARGLAGGETQYF. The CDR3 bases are TGCAGTGCTAGAGGACTAGCGGGTGGAGAGACCCAGTACTTC.

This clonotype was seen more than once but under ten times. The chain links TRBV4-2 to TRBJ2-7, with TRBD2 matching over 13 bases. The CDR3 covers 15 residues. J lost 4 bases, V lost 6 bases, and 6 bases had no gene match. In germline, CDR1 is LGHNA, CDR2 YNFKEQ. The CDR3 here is CASSAGTSGIYEQYF. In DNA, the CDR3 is TGTGCCAGCAGTGCCGGGACTAGCGGGATATACGAGCAGTACTTC.

CDR3 protein: CASSLGWNGYTEAFF. The CDR3 bases are TGTGCCAGCAGCTTGGGGTGGAATGGGTACACTGAAGCTTTCTTT. The chain links TRBV5-4 to TRBJ1-1; D gene uncertain. Germline CDR1 reads SGHNT; CDR2 reads YYREEE (reference sequence). Trimming took off 0 bases at V and 3 bases at J, with 12 bases between the two ends. This CDR3 spans 15 amino acids.

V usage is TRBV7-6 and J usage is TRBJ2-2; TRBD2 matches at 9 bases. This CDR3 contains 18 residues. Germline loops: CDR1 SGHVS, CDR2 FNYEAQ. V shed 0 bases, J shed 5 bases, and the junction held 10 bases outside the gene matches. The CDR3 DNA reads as TGTGCCAGCAGCTTAGCTGGGGCGGGAGGGCCCAAGACCGGGGAGCTGTTTTTT. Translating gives CASSLAGAGGPKTGELFF.

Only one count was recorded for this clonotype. CDR3 sequence reads: CASSGVAGGSEKLFF. CDR3 DNA sequence: TGTGCCAGCAGTGGAGTGGCAGGGGGCTCGGAAAAACTGTTTTTT. V gene TRBV2 combines with J gene TRBJ1-4; 8 nucleotides line up with TRBD1. Germline CDR1 SNHLY, CDR2 FYNNEI. V shed 4 bases, J shed 8 bases, and the junction held 9 bases outside the gene matches. The CDR3 consists of 15 residues.

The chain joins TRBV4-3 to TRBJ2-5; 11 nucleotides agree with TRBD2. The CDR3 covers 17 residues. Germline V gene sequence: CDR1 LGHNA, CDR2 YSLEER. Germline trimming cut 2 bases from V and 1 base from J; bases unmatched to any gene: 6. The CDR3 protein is CASSQRIAGGIQETQYF. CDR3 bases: TGCGCCAGCAGCCAAAGAATAGCGGGAGGGATCCAAGAGACCCAGTACTTC.

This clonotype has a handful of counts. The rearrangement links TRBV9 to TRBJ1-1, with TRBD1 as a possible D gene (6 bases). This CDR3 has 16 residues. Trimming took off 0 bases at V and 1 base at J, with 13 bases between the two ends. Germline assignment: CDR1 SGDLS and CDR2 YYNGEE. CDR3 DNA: TGTGCCAGCAGCGTAGGTGGGGGCATACGGAACACTGAAGCTTTCTTT. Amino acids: CASSVGGGIRNTEAFF.

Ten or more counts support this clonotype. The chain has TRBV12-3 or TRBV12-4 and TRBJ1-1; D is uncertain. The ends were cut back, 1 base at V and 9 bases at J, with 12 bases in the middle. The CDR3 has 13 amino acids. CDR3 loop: CASSLGIAPKAFF. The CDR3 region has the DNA TGTGCCAGCAGTTTAGGGATTGCCCCAAAAGCTTTCTTT.

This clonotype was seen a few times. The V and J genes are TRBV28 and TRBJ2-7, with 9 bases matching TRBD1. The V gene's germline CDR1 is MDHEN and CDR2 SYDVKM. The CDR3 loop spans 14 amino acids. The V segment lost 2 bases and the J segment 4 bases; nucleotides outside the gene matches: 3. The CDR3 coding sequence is TGTGCCAGCAGTTTACAACAGGGGGCTTACGAGCAGTACTTC. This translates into CASSLQQGAYEQYF. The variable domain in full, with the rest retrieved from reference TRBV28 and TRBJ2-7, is DVKVTQSSRYLVKRTGEKVFLECVQDMDHENMFWYRQDPGLGLRLIYFSYDVKMKEKGDIPEGYSVSREKKERFSLILESASTNQTSMYLCASSLQQGAYEQYFGPGTRLTVT.

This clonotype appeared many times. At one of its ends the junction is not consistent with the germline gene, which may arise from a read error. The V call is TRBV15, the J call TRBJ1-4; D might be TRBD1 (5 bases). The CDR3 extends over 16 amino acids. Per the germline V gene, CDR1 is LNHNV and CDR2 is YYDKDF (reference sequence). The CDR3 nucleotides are TGTGCCACCAACAGAGATGAGGCAGGGTATAATGAAAAACTGTTTTTT. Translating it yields CATNRDEAGYNEKLFF.

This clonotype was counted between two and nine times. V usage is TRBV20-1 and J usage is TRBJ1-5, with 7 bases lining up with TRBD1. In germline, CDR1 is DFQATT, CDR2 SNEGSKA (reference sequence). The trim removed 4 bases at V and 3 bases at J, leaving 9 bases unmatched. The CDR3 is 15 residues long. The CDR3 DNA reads TGCAGTGCTACATACGGGACAGCAATCAATCAGCCCCAGCATTTT. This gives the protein CSATYGTAINQPQHF.

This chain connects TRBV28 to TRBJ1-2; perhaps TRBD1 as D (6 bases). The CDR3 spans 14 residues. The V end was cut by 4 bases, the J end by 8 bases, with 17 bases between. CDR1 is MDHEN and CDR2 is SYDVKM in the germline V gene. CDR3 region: CASSYDRKSLGYTF. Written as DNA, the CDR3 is TGTGCCAGCAGTTACGACAGGAAAAGTTTAGGCTACACCTTC.

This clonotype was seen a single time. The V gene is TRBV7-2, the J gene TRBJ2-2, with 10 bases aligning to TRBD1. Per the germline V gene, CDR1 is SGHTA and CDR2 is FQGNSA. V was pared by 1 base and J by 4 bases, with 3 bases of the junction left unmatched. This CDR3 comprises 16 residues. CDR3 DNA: TGTGCCAGCAGCTTAGGGACAGGGGGGGGCACCGGGGAGCTGTTTTTT. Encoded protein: CASSLGTGGGTGELFF.

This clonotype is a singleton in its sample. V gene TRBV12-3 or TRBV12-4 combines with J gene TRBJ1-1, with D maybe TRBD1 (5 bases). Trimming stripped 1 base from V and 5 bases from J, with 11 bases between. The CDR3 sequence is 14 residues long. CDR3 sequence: CASSLGKGYTEAFF. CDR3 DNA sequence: TGTGCCAGCAGTTTAGGGAAGGGGTATACTGAAGCTTTCTTT.

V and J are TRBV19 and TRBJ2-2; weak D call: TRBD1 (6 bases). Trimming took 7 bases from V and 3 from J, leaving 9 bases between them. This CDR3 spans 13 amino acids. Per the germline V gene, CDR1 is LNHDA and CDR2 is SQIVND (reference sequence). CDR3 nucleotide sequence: TGTGCCAGTACCGCAGGGGACACCGGGGAGCTGTTTTTT. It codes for CASTAGDTGELFF.

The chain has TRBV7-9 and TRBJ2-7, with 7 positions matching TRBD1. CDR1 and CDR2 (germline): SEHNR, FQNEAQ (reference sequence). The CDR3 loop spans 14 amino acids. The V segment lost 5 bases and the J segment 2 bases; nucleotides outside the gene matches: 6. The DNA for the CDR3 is TGTGCCAGCAGCCAACTCACAGGGGCCTACGAGCAGTACTTC. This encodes CASSQLTGAYEQYF.

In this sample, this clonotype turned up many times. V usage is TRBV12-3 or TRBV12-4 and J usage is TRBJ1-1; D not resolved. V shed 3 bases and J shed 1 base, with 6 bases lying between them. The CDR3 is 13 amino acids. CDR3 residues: CASSFNKNTEAFF. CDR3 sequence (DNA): TGTGCCAGCAGTTTCAACAAGAACACTGAAGCTTTCTTT.

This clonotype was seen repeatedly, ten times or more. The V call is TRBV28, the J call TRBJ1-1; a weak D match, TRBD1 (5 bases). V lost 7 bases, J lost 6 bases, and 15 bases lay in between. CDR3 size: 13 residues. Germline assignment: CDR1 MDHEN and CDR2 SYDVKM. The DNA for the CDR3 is TGTGCCAGCATTCGCGGGGGGGGGTCTGAAGCTTTCTTT. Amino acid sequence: CASIRGGGSEAFF.